One sample yielded the 24 T cell receptor beta chains listed below, sequenced in a study of cytomegalovirus exposure and HLA in healthy donors. The PCR made use of 60 Vbeta and 13 Jbeta primers. Generated by immunoSEQ multiplex PCR, the TCRdb table keeps only in-frame clones and is missing some. The profile shows some 120,000 clones, more than 8% of them singletons. The sample taken for sequencing was PBMCs. The source of these receptors is a man aged 35 to 55 in good health and CMV-seronegative.

This chain connects TRBV5-4 to TRBJ2-2; the D gene is possibly TRBD1 (6 bases). The CDR3 covers 16 residues. From germline, CDR1 is SGHNT and CDR2 YYREEE (reference sequence). Trimming cost V 1 base and J 4 bases, with 14 bases left between them. Here the CDR3 reads CASSLFGRGGTGELFF. The DNA for the CDR3 is TGTGCCAGCAGCTTGTTCGGCAGGGGCGGCACCGGGGAGCTGTTTTTT.

In this sample, this clone turned up a few times. V usage is TRBV7-6 and J usage is TRBJ2-2; D might be TRBD1 (6 bases). This CDR3 is 14 amino acids long. Trimming stripped 3 bases from V and 4 bases from J, with 9 bases between. Germline values: CDR1 SGHVS, CDR2 FNYEAQ. The CDR3 region has the DNA TGTGCCAGCAGCTTGGGCAGGGGCACCGGGGAGCTGTTTTTT. Protein sequence: CASSLGRGTGELFF.

CDR3 residues: CASSPRGGNEQYF. CDR3 sequence (DNA): TGTGCCAGCAGCCCTCGAGGGGGCAACGAGCAGTACTTC. This chain links TRBV9 with TRBJ2-7; 7 bases are a match to TRBD1. The CDR3 has 13 residues. The V and J ends lost 4 bases and 5 bases, in that order; junction bases with no gene match: 6. CDR1 is SGDLS and CDR2 is YYNGEE in the germline V gene.

This clone was picked up a small number of times. This chain's CDR3 is CASRLVGEQYF. As DNA, the CDR3 is TGTGCCAGCAGACTGGTCGGGGAGCAGTACTTC. This chain connects TRBV6-1 to TRBJ2-7; D unclear. The CDR3 loop spans 11 amino acids. The V end lost 6 bases, the J end lost 7 bases, and 10 bases lay between the germline ends. CDR1 and CDR2 (germline): MNHNS, SASEGT.

The chain employs TRBV5-1 and TRBJ2-1, with 7 bases lining up with TRBD1. CDR1 is SGHRS, CDR2 YFSETQ, per germline. Trimming at V came to 4 bases and at J to 8 bases, leaving 6 bases not matched to a gene. CDR3 length: 13 amino acids. CDR3 sequence (DNA): TGCGCCAGCAGCCGGGACAGTTACTATGAGCAGTTCTTC. Protein sequence: CASSRDSYYEQFF.

This clone was detected a few times. The V gene is TRBV2, the J gene TRBJ1-2, with D hard to call. CDR1 and CDR2 (germline): SNHLY, FYNNEI. The CDR3 is 16 amino acids. Trimming shortened V by 0 bases and J by 1 base, and 12 bases separated the two germline ends. CDR3: CASSEARKLLNYGYTF. Here the CDR3 DNA reads TGTGCCAGCAGTGAAGCGCGAAAGCTACTTAACTATGGCTACACCTTC.

DNA of the CDR3: TGTGCCAGCAGCTTACTCCCGGGGATCGGCACAGATACGCAGTATTTT. Translating it yields CASSLLPGIGTDTQYF. This chain joins TRBV7-8 and TRBJ2-3; tentatively, D is TRBD2 (5 bases). The CDR3 extends over 16 amino acids. V lost 2 bases and J 1 base, leaving 13 bases between the germline ends. Germline CDR1 reads SGHVS; CDR2 reads FQNEAQ.

This clone was detected a few times. The chain employs TRBV19 and TRBJ2-5, with TRBD1 matching 7 bases. Germline V CDR1 and CDR2: LNHDA, SQIVND (reference sequence). V gave up 2 bases and J gave up 5 bases; unmatched junction bases: 17. This CDR3 has 18 residues. The CDR3 DNA sequence: TGTGCCAGTAGTATAAGATACCAGCTCTCCGACAGGGTGGAGACCCAGTACTTC. Protein product: CASSIRYQLSDRVETQYF.

The V gene is TRBV19, the J gene TRBJ1-1, with D tentatively TRBD1 (6 bases). V was trimmed by 7 bases and J by 4 bases, leaving 19 bases between them. Germline V gene sequence: CDR1 LNHDA, CDR2 SQIVND (reference sequence). This CDR3 is built from 15 residues. CDR3 sequence reads: CASTLDGAGATEAFF. The CDR3, as DNA: TGTGCCAGTACCCTCGATGGGGCAGGGGCCACTGAAGCTTTCTTT.

The J gene is TRBJ2-7, the V gene TRBV28, with TRBD1 matching 8 bases. V was pared by 6 bases and J by 3 bases, with 7 bases of the junction left unmatched. Germline V gives CDR1 MDHEN, CDR2 SYDVKM. There are 14 residues in the CDR3. CDR3 in DNA: TGTGCCAGCAGCTCTAGGGACAGGTACTACGAGCAGTACTTC. Encoded protein: CASSSRDRYYEQYF.

The chain uses TRBV6-1 and TRBJ2-5; the D gene is possibly TRBD1 (5 bases). CDR1 is MNHNS, CDR2 SASEGT, per germline. CDR3 size: 14 residues. V lost 7 bases and J 2 bases, leaving 14 bases between the germline ends. DNA for the CDR3: TGTGCCAGCAACTGGCAGGGATATCAAGAGACCCAGTACTTC. It translates to CASNWQGYQETQYF.

This clone came up a few times. This chain links TRBV7-9 with TRBJ1-4; tentative D call: TRBD1 (5 bases). V was cut by 0 bases and J by 8 bases, with 10 bases left in between. CDR1 and CDR2 (germline): SEHNR, FQNEAQ (reference sequence). The CDR3 is 14 residues long. The CDR3 spells CASSLALGHEKLFF. CDR3 bases: TGTGCCAGCAGCTTAGCGCTGGGGCACGAAAAACTGTTTTTT.

This clone was seen a single time. This rearrangement joins TRBV10-3 to TRBJ2-1; 10 bases map to TRBD1. V was clipped by 3 bases and J by 5 bases; unmatched bases: 7. The CDR3 has 16 residues. Germline V gives CDR1 ENHRY, CDR2 SYGVKD. In DNA, the CDR3 is TGTGCCATCAGTGAAGTGCGCGGACAGGGGGACAATGAGCAGTTCTTC. Protein product: CAISEVRGQGDNEQFF.

This clone has more than one count but fewer than ten. The genes are TRBV10-3 and TRBJ1-1, with 7 bases fitting TRBD1. CDR3 length: 15 amino acids. Germline V CDR1 and CDR2: ENHRY, SYGVKD. V dropped 3 bases and J dropped 0; count of bases not matched to a gene: 4. CDR3: CAISDQDRLNTEAFF. The CDR3 DNA is TGTGCCATCAGTGACCAGGACAGGTTGAACACTGAAGCTTTCTTT.

Only a few counts were recorded for this clone. This chain connects TRBV5-1 to TRBJ2-5; 10 positions agree with TRBD2. The CDR3 runs to 15 residues. Germline V gives CDR1 SGHRS, CDR2 YFSETQ. V shed 4 bases and J 4 bases; nucleotides not matched to a gene: 7. The chain's CDR3 is CASSPNSGGRETQYF. The CDR3, as DNA: TGCGCCAGCAGCCCAAATAGCGGGGGGCGAGAGACCCAGTACTTC.

This clone came up a few times. The gene calls are TRBV10-3 and TRBJ1-1; weak D call: TRBD1 (5 bases). Germline V lookup: CDR1 ENHRY, CDR2 SYGVKD. The V end lost 0 bases, the J end lost 8 bases, and 10 bases lay between the germline ends. The CDR3 contains 13 residues. This CDR3 is CAISESLAGEAFF. The CDR3 nucleotides read TGTGCCATCAGTGAGTCGTTGGCAGGGGAAGCTTTCTTT.

The J gene is TRBJ2-7, the V gene TRBV9; D is possibly TRBD1 (5 bases). Trimming shortened V by 3 bases and J by 5 bases, and 18 bases separated the two germline ends. This CDR3 is built from 15 residues. CDR1 SGDLS and CDR2 YYNGEE come from the germline V gene. CDR3 bases: TGTGCCAGCAGCGCCACCGCCCGGCAGGGTAACGAGCAGTACTTC. This codes for CASSATARQGNEQYF.

The V call is TRBV13, the J call TRBJ1-2, with a tentative D call TRBD1 (6 bases). The CDR3 sequence is 15 residues long. Germline CDR1 is PRHDT and CDR2 is FYEKMQ (reference sequence). The V end was cut by 1 base, the J end by 2 bases, with 11 bases between. The CDR3 reads CASSLEQGRNYGYTF. The CDR3 coding sequence is TGTGCCAGCAGCTTAGAACAGGGTAGAAACTATGGCTACACCTTC.

V is TRBV7-9 and J is TRBJ1-1; no definite D call. With 1 base removed from V and 5 bases from J, the gap between germline ends came to 11 bases. The CDR3 consists of 14 residues. Germline V gene lookup returns CDR1 SEHNR and CDR2 FQNEAQ (reference sequence). The CDR3 DNA follows: TGTGCCAGCAGCTTAGGGAGCTTGAGGACTGAAGCTTTCTTT. This encodes CASSLGSLRTEAFF.

This clone turned up a few times. The chain employs TRBV27 and TRBJ2-1, with 8 bases that match TRBD2. Trimming at V came to 5 bases and at J to 9 bases, leaving 15 bases not matched to a gene. This CDR3 comprises 16 residues. Germline CDR1 and CDR2: MNHEY and SMNVEV (reference sequence). CDR3 coding DNA: TGTGCCAGCAGTCTTCGGGGTTGGCAGCGGGGGATTGAGCAGTTCTTC. It yields the protein CASSLRGWQRGIEQFF.

CDR3 region: CASSTHTSYGYTF. The CDR3 DNA sequence: TGTGCCAGCAGCACCCACACCAGCTATGGCTACACCTTC. This sequence joins TRBV9 and TRBJ1-2; D uncertain. Trimming pared 4 bases from V and 4 bases from J, leaving 11 bases between. Germline V CDR1 and CDR2: SGDLS, YYNGEE. The CDR3 has 13 amino acids. The entire variable domain, with the rest obtained from reference TRBV9 and TRBJ1-2, is as follows: DSGVTQTPKHLITATGQRVTLRCSPRSGDLSVYWYQQSLDQGLQFLIQYYNGEERAKGNILERFSAQQFPDLHSELNLSSLELGDSALYFCASSTHTSYGYTFGSGTRLTVV.

This clone was observed a handful of times. The genes are TRBV2 and TRBJ1-1; D unresolved. Trimming removed 3 bases from V and 1 base from J, with 9 bases in between. The CDR3 loop spans 14 amino acids. In germline, CDR1 is SNHLY, CDR2 FYNNEI. CDR3 sequence: CASSDVGGNTEAFF. DNA for the CDR3: TGTGCCAGCAGTGATGTCGGAGGGAACACTGAAGCTTTCTTT.

The chain recombines TRBV11-3 with TRBJ2-1, with TRBD1 identical over 7 bases. The length of the CDR3 is 16 residues. Germline loops: CDR1 SGHNT, CDR2 YENEEA. With 0 bases clipped from V and 8 bases from J, the junction kept 10 bases outside the gene matches. CDR3 DNA sequence: TGTGCCAGCAGCTTAGAAGGGCGGCAGGGGGTCGATGAGCAGTTCTTC. It codes for CASSLEGRQGVDEQFF.

This clone was counted only a few times. V and J are TRBV19 and TRBJ1-1; D is uncertain. Germline V gene sequence: CDR1 LNHDA, CDR2 SQIVND (reference sequence). Trimming pared 1 base from V and 1 base from J, leaving 7 bases between. CDR3 size: 14 residues. CDR3 sequence (DNA): TGTGCCAGTAGTATAGGTGCGGGGAACACTGAAGCTTTCTTT. This gives the protein CASSIGAGNTEAFF.